Included here is one T cell receptor (beta chain) sequence, with context. Its specificity is unknown. Measured with immunoSEQ multiplex PCR; TCRdb has only the in-frame clones, and not every one. Among some 74,000 clones listed, about 90% were seen once. This record belongs to a study of OX40 agonist ivuxolimab in advanced cancers. No patient had autoimmune disease or received systemic immunosuppression. Study conclusions and caveats: Low normalized T-cell clonal expansion was also seen in some nonresponders. Specificity for antigen went undetermined in the expanded peripheral T cells. With doses of 0.1 to 3.0 mg/kg, CD4+ and CD8+ blood T cells had undergone clonal expansion by week 6.

Germline values: CDR1 SGHRS, CDR2 YFSETQ. Trimming cost V 0 bases and J 4 bases, with 16 bases left between them. The CDR3 runs 16 residues. The sample consisted of CD4+ or CD8+ T cells sorted from blood, taken in a trial of the OX40 agonist ivuxolimab. The clonotype was recovered from an adult with an advanced solid tumor such as melanoma, head and neck, liver or kidney cancer. The chain uses TRBV5-1 and TRBJ1-1; possibly TRBD1 for D (6 bases). This CDR3 reads CASSLVGGAQGTEAFF. As DNA, the CDR3 is TGCGCCAGCAGCTTGGTAGGGGGGGCGCAGGGCACTGAAGCTTTCTTT.